The 23 T cell receptor beta chains given below trace back to one sample, sequenced in a study of blood T cells in healthy people across ages. A second PCR of roughly 7 to 11 cycles used a sample-barcoded 5' primer and a J-beta primer mix. TCRdb re-analysed the 5' RACE reads in MiXCR, keeping a single row per CDR3 protein. Among 550,000 to 700,000 distinct CDR3 sequences listed, roughly 29% were seen once. Source material: blood. The origin of the receptors is an older woman in good health.

This clonotype was detected many times. The CDR3 loop is CASSYQAGFTGELFF. Here the CDR3 DNA reads TGTGCCAGCAGTTACCAAGCAGGGTTCACCGGGGAGCTGTTTTTT. The rearrangement uses TRBV6-2 or TRBV6-3 and TRBJ2-2, with D perhaps TRBD1 (5 bases). V lost 2 bases to trimming and J lost 4 bases, with 11 bases between them. This CDR3 has 15 amino acids. Germline loops: CDR1 MNHEY, CDR2 SVGEGT.

This clonotype was counted between two and nine times. The CDR3: CSASYGHTGELFF. The CDR3 region has the DNA TGCAGCGCCTCTTATGGTCACACCGGGGAGCTGTTTTTT. The rearrangement joins TRBV29-1 to TRBJ2-2; no reliable D call. Trimming removed 7 bases at V and 3 bases at J, with 12 bases between. CDR1 and CDR2 (germline): SQVTM, ANQGSEA. The CDR3 consists of 13 residues.

This clonotype was counted a few times. This chain uses TRBV7-2 with TRBJ1-2; D gene uncertain. This CDR3 spans 14 amino acids. V shed 0 bases and J shed 4 bases, with 9 bases lying between them. The germline V gene has CDR1 SGHTA and CDR2 FQGNSA. The CDR3 reads CASSLAANGYGYTF. The CDR3 bases are TGTGCCAGCAGCTTAGCGGCCAATGGCTATGGCTACACCTTC.

This clonotype was seen ten or more times. V usage is TRBV7-9 and J usage is TRBJ2-7; D is uncertain. Trimming took off 5 bases at V and 4 bases at J, with 6 bases between the two ends. Per germline, CDR1 SEHNR and CDR2 FQNEAQ (reference sequence). This CDR3 is 11 amino acids long. The CDR3 DNA is TGTGCCAGCAGCCCCATTTACGAGCAGTACTTC. It specifies CASSPIYEQYF.

This clonotype was detected only a few times. The chain employs TRBV5-1 and TRBJ2-7; D gene ambiguous. The J call is in doubt because the DNA end fits TRBJ2-1 better. Germline CDR1 reads SGHRS; CDR2 reads YFSETQ. The CDR3 has 13 amino acids. CDR3 loop: CASSFSGDNEQFF. CDR3 nucleotides: TGCGCCAGCAGCTTTAGTGGGGACAATGAGCAGTTCTTC.

The V call is TRBV24-1, the J call TRBJ2-5; 9 positions agree with TRBD1. The CDR3 spans 14 residues. Trimming at V came to 5 bases and at J to 5 bases, leaving 5 bases not matched to a gene. CDR1 is KGHDR, CDR2 SFDVKD, per germline. CDR3 region: CATSGDRAAETQYF. The CDR3 DNA is TGTGCCACCAGTGGGGACAGGGCTGCGGAGACCCAGTACTTC.

This clonotype was found a few times. J is TRBJ2-5 and V is TRBV5-1; D uncertain. The CDR3 covers 17 residues. V lost 0 bases and J 1 base, leaving 16 bases between the germline ends. The germline V gene has CDR1 SGHRS and CDR2 YFSETQ. As DNA, the CDR3 is TGCGCCAGCAGCTTGGTAGGCATAACCAATACCCAAGAGACCCAGTACTTC. This sequence encodes CASSLVGITNTQETQYF.

This clonotype appeared a few times. J is TRBJ1-1 and V is TRBV4-3; D is unclear. There are 13 residues in the CDR3. Germline-derived CDR1 and CDR2 are LGHNA and YSLEER. V was cut by 0 bases and J by 10 bases, with 12 bases left in between. The CDR3 region has the DNA TGCGCCAGCAGCCAAGATAATACCGCCCCAGCTTTCTTT. Amino acids: CASSQDNTAPAFF.

The sample holds a few counts of this clonotype. This chain uses TRBV14 with TRBJ2-7; 7 bases fit TRBD1. The CDR3 extends over 13 amino acids. Trimming cost V 0 bases and J 8 bases; bases outside gene matches: 4. The V gene's germline CDR1 is SGHDN and CDR2 FVKESK. CDR3 protein: CASSQDEQGKQYF. CDR3 coding DNA: TGTGCCAGCAGCCAAGATGAACAGGGGAAGCAGTACTTC.

This chain joins TRBV6-5 and TRBJ2-7; TRBD2 might be the D (6 bases). Trimming took 4 bases from V and 2 from J, leaving 12 bases between them. The CDR3 covers 14 residues. The V gene's germline CDR1 is MNHEY and CDR2 SVGAGI. The CDR3 loop reads CASSLRGAPYEQYF. The CDR3, as DNA: TGTGCCAGCAGTTTGCGGGGTGCCCCCTACGAGCAGTACTTC.

This clonotype has just a few counts. CDR3 residues: CASKGDSTDTQYF. The DNA for the CDR3 is TGCGCCAGCAAGGGGGACTCCACAGATACGCAGTATTTT. The chain uses TRBV5-1 and TRBJ2-3, with D possibly called TRBD1 or TRBD2 (6 bases each). Germline CDR1 is SGHRS and CDR2 is YFSETQ. The V and J ends lost 6 bases and 2 bases respectively, with 10 bases between them. CDR3 size: 13 residues.

In this sample, this clonotype turned up a few times. The rearrangement joins TRBV5-1 to TRBJ1-4; 11 bases are a match to TRBD1. J gave up 8 bases and V 4 bases, and 7 bases lay outside the gene matches. The CDR3 is made up of 15 amino acids. The V gene's germline CDR1 is SGHRS and CDR2 YFSETQ. CDR3 in DNA: TGCGCCAGCAGCACCGGGACAGGGGGTGGCGAAAAACTGTTTTTT. This translates into CASSTGTGGGEKLFF.

This clonotype has at least ten counts. CDR3 coding DNA: TGTGCCAGCAGTGAAAGGCAGGATCCATACTATGGCTACACCTTC. Amino acid sequence: CASSERQDPYYGYTF. The chain carries TRBV2 and TRBJ1-2; D gene uncertain. Germline V gene sequence: CDR1 SNHLY, CDR2 FYNNEI. V was shortened by 2 bases and J by 3 bases, with 13 bases between the two germline ends. The CDR3 is 15 residues long.

The rearrangement joins TRBV4-3 to TRBJ1-2; D unclear. Per germline, CDR1 LGHNA and CDR2 YSLEER. V lost 0 bases, J lost 3 bases, and 11 bases lay in between. This CDR3 region has 15 residues. In DNA, the CDR3 is TGCGCCAGCAGCCAAGATAAGAACGGCTACTATGGCTACACCTTC. Protein sequence: CASSQDKNGYYGYTF.

The chain carries TRBV29-1 and TRBJ1-1, with 10 bases lining up with TRBD1. Trimming at V came to 3 bases and at J to 5 bases, leaving 6 bases not matched to a gene. CDR1 and CDR2 from the germline V gene are SQVTM and ANQGSEA. The CDR3 contains 14 residues. CDR3 sequence reads: CSVDDGQGGTEAFF. The CDR3 coding sequence is TGCAGCGTTGACGATGGACAGGGGGGAACTGAAGCTTTCTTT.

Remarks on this clonotype: This may arise from a read error, as a much more abundant clone is one base away. The chain couples TRBV4-3 to TRBJ1-4; a possible D gene is TRBD1 (5 bases). The CDR3 sequence is 14 residues long. The germline V gene encodes CDR1 LGHNA and CDR2 YSLEER. CDR3 region: CASSPGQANEKPFF. CDR3 in DNA: TGCGCCAGCAGCCCGGGGCAGGCTAATGAAAAACCGTTTTTT.

About this clonotype: A read error is likely, as this CDR3 ends without the conserved phenylalanine or tryptophan. The DNA is omitted, as the CDR3 cannot be located on it reliably, and the CDR3 follows TCRdb's listing. This chain's CDR3 is CASSKKGAFI. The chain employs TRBV21-1 and TRBJ2-5; the table's D call, TRBD1, has no DNA check behind it. TRBV21-1 is flagged as a pseudogene. The CDR3 has 10 amino acids, counting both end residues.

The rearrangement uses TRBV12-3 or TRBV12-4 and TRBJ1-2, with 7 bases fitting TRBD1. J was trimmed by 7 bases and V by 3 bases; bases with no gene match: 5. The CDR3 is 13 amino acids. CDR3 nucleotides: TGTGCCAGCAGTTTTGCGTCAGGGGGTGGCTACACCTTC. Translating gives CASSFASGGGYTF.

In this sample, this clonotype turned up a few times. This rearrangement joins TRBV28 to TRBJ1-2; weak D call: TRBD1 (6 bases). Germline assignment: CDR1 MDHEN and CDR2 SYDVKM. The CDR3 runs to 16 residues. V was trimmed by 5 bases and J by 0 bases, leaving 16 bases between them. CDR3 amino acids: CASSEGVGGSNYGYTF. CDR3 sequence (DNA): TGTGCCAGCAGTGAGGGGGTTGGGGGTTCTAACTATGGCTACACCTTC.

The genes are TRBV5-1 and TRBJ2-1; 11 bases map to TRBD2. The germline CDR1 and CDR2 sequences are SGHRS and YFSETQ. V lost 2 bases, J lost 8 bases, and 15 bases stayed unmatched. The CDR3 runs 18 residues. CDR3 in DNA: TGCGCCAGCAGCTTCAGGGGTAGCGGGGGGGCGGGAAGTGATGAGCAGTTCTTC. It encodes CASSFRGSGGAGSDEQFF.

CDR3 DNA: TGTGCCAGCAGTTTTGTGGACATTCAGTACTTC. This codes for CASSFVDIQYF. The chain uses TRBV12-3 or TRBV12-4 and TRBJ2-4; D is uncertain. V was clipped by 3 bases and J by 8 bases, with 5 bases between them. The CDR3 is 11 amino acids.

In the case of this clonotype: At one of its ends the junction is not consistent with the germline gene, which may arise from a read error. The chain employs TRBV27 and TRBJ2-7; D unclear. Looked up from germline, CDR1 is MNHEY and CDR2 is SMNVEV (reference sequence). The CDR3 length is 15 residues. The CDR3: CANSFKGSPSYEQYF. In nucleotides, the CDR3 is TGTGCCAACAGTTTTAAGGGTTCTCCCTCCTACGAGCAGTACTTC.

The CDR3 protein is CASSRDRGHTDTQYF. The CDR3 DNA is TGCGCCAGCAGCCGAGACAGGGGCCACACAGATACGCAGTATTTT. The chain uses TRBV4-3 and TRBJ2-3; 8 nucleotides match TRBD1. Germline V CDR1 and CDR2: LGHNA, YSLEER. CDR3 length: 15 amino acids. V lost 4 bases to trimming and J lost 2 bases; unmatched junction nucleotides: 5.